This passage covers 25 T cell receptor beta chains from one sample sequenced in a study of blood T cells in healthy people across ages. Together with a sample-barcoded 5' primer, a J-beta primer mix was included in a second PCR lasting about 6 to 11 cycles. TCRdb passed the 5' RACE reads through MiXCR, listing each CDR3 protein once. Among roughly 570,000 distinct CDR3 sequences, roughly 29% were seen once, and the ten largest hold less than 20%. The sequenced sample consisted of blood. The receptors come from a woman in her seventies in good health.

This chain connects TRBV7-3 to TRBJ2-1; possible D gene TRBD1, 6 bases. Germline CDR1 reads SGHTA; CDR2 reads FQGTGA. The V and J ends lost 0 bases and 12 bases respectively, with 9 bases between them. This CDR3 has 12 residues. Here the CDR3 DNA reads TGTGCCAGCAGCTTAACGGCAGGGGCGCAGTTCTTC. Translating it yields CASSLTAGAQFF.

The CDR3 loop is CASSFTGLAKNIQYF. CDR3 DNA: TGTGCCAGCAGCTTCACGGGTTTAGCCAAAAACATTCAGTACTTC. The chain has TRBV7-2 and TRBJ2-4; no clear D gene. This CDR3 comprises 15 residues. The germline V gene has CDR1 SGHTA and CDR2 FQGNSA. Trimming took 3 bases from V and 0 from J, leaving 9 bases between them. Based on the CDR3 plus reference TRBV7-2 and TRBJ2-4, the full variable domain is GAGVSQSPSNKVTEKGKDVELRCDPISGHTALYWYRQSLGQGLEFLIYFQGNSAPDKSGLPSDRFSAERTGGSVSTLTIQRTQQEDSAVYLCASSFTGLAKNIQYFGAGTRLSVL.

In this sample, this clonotype turned up a few times. CDR3 nucleotides: TGTGCCAGCAGTTCCCAGGATGAAAAACTGTTTTTT. Its translation: CASSSQDEKLFF. The rearrangement uses TRBV12-3 or TRBV12-4 and TRBJ1-4, with no clear D. The V gene lost 4 bases and the J gene lost 6 bases, with 6 bases spanning the gap. The CDR3 is made up of 12 amino acids.

V gene TRBV7-9 combines with J gene TRBJ1-3; TRBD1 matches 7 bases. The J segment lost 8 bases and the V segment lost 5 bases, leaving 3 bases of the junction unmatched. The CDR3 is made up of 12 amino acids. The germline V gene encodes CDR1 SEHNR and CDR2 FQNEAQ (reference sequence). In nucleotides, the CDR3 is TGTGCCAGCAGCGCTACAGGGGACACCATATATTTT. Protein product: CASSATGDTIYF.

This clonotype was detected a few times. The gene calls are TRBV29-1 and TRBJ2-1, with TRBD1 matching 12 bases. CDR3 length: 14 residues. V lost 4 bases and J lost 7; bases outside the gene matches: 5. The V gene's germline CDR1 is SQVTM and CDR2 ANQGSEA. The CDR3 DNA follows: TGCAGCGTTGTGGGACAGGGGGCGTGGAATGAGCAGTTCTTC. This encodes CSVVGQGAWNEQFF.

This clonotype was seen only a few times. The CDR3 reads CASSLEGTPKQFF. The CDR3 DNA reads as TGTGCCAGCAGCTTAGAGGGCACCCCAAAGCAGTTCTTC. The rearrangement joins TRBV7-2 to TRBJ2-5; D remains unclear. The last part of the DNA fits TRBJ2-1 better; the J call may be wrong. Germline loops: CDR1 SGHTA, CDR2 FQGNSA. The CDR3 extends over 13 amino acids.

The J gene is TRBJ2-3, the V gene TRBV20-1; D possibly uses TRBD1 or TRBD2 (6 bases each). The CDR3 has 13 residues. Germline lookup yields CDR1 DFQATT and CDR2 SNEGSKA (reference sequence). Trimming took off 6 bases at V and 5 bases at J, with 15 bases between the two ends. The CDR3 DNA is TGCAGTGCGACCAAGGAGGGGGGAGATACGCAGTATTTT. It specifies CSATKEGGDTQYF.

This clonotype was observed many times. The V call is TRBV12-3 or TRBV12-4, the J call TRBJ1-5; 8 positions agree with TRBD1. The CDR3 is made up of 16 amino acids. The V and J ends lost 5 bases and 3 bases, in that order; junction bases with no gene match: 9. The CDR3 DNA reads as TGTGCCAGCAGTCCGCCGGGACAGGTGTTCAATCAGCCCCAGCATTTT. Translating gives CASSPPGQVFNQPQHF.

The chain links TRBV20-1 to TRBJ2-5, with TRBD1 identical over 10 bases. After removal of 3 bases from V and 5 bases from J, the junction contained 12 bases not matched to a gene. The CDR3 has 16 amino acids. In germline, CDR1 is DFQATT, CDR2 SNEGSKA (reference sequence). This chain's CDR3 is CSASNPGTGDYETQYF. The CDR3 DNA reads as TGCAGTGCTAGTAACCCCGGGACAGGGGATTATGAGACCCAGTACTTC.

This clonotype appeared many times. At one boundary the junction diverges from the germline segment, which might be a read error. J is TRBJ1-6 and V is TRBV5-1; TRBD1 agrees at 8 bases. The CDR3 length is 14 residues. The germline CDR1 and CDR2 sequences are SGHRS and YFSETQ. The CDR3 DNA sequence: TGTGCCAGCAGCTTAGGACAGGGTAATTCACCCCTCCACTTT. Translating it yields CASSLGQGNSPLHF.

This clonotype was found a few times. The J gene is TRBJ1-2, the V gene TRBV9; D is possibly TRBD1 (6 bases). The CDR3 is 14 residues long. Germline V lookup: CDR1 SGDLS, CDR2 YYNGEE. Trimming left V 3 bases short and J 6 bases short, with 15 bases between. For the CDR3, the DNA is TGTGCCAGCAGCGATGGACAGCTCCTCAATGGCTACACCTTC. Translation gives CASSDGQLLNGYTF.

This clonotype showed up just a few times. The chain joins TRBV6-1 to TRBJ2-7; no definite D call. Germline V lookup: CDR1 MNHNS, CDR2 SASEGT. Deletions cut 8 bases from V and 4 bases from J, with 9 bases between. The length of the CDR3 is 11 residues. This CDR3 reads CASFSDYEQYF. In DNA form, the CDR3 reads TGTGCCAGCTTCTCGGATTACGAGCAGTACTTC.

Here the CDR3 reads CSAHAGVYYGYTF. The CDR3 DNA reads as TGCAGTGCGCACGCAGGGGTCTACTATGGCTACACCTTC. The chain recombines TRBV20-1 with TRBJ1-2, with TRBD1 as a possible D gene (6 bases). CDR3 size: 13 residues. CDR1 DFQATT and CDR2 SNEGSKA come from the germline V gene (reference sequence). The ends were cut back, 6 bases at V and 3 bases at J, with 14 bases in the middle.

The chain joins TRBV11-2 to TRBJ2-7; 8 bases fit TRBD1. The CDR3 is 14 amino acids. Germline CDR1 is SGHAT and CDR2 is FQNNGV. With 5 bases clipped from V and 7 bases from J, the junction kept 10 bases outside the gene matches. The CDR3, as DNA: TGTGCCAGCAGCCCTCAGGACAGGGCCGGGGAGCAGTACTTC. It specifies CASSPQDRAGEQYF. Combining the CDR3 with reference TRBV11-2 and TRBJ2-7 gives the whole variable domain EAGVAQSPRYKIIEKRQSVAFWCNPISGHATLYWYQQILGQGPKLLIQFQNNGVVDDSQLPKDRFSAERLKGVDSTLKIQPAKLEDSAVYLCASSPQDRAGEQYFGPGTRLTVT.

This clonotype was recorded only once. The chain has TRBV6-5 and TRBJ2-7, with D perhaps assigned TRBD1 or TRBD2 (5 bases each). Germline values: CDR1 MNHEY, CDR2 SVGAGI. With 2 bases removed from V and 5 bases from J, the gap between germline ends came to 16 bases. The CDR3 consists of 15 residues. Here the CDR3 DNA reads TGTGCCAGCAGTTACCCGGGGCAGGGTTTCCACGAGCAGTACTTC. Protein: CASSYPGQGFHEQYF.

This chain links TRBV4-1 with TRBJ2-1; D ambiguous. Deletions cut 1 base from V and 9 bases from J, with 22 bases between. Germline values: CDR1 MGHRA, CDR2 YSYEKL. The CDR3 covers 17 residues. DNA for the CDR3: TGCGCCAGCAGCCAAGGTTTTGGGCCTACCACCCCCAGTGAGCAGTTCTTC. Its protein is CASSQGFGPTTPSEQFF.

Concerning this clonotype: One end of the junction varies from germline; a read error may be responsible. The J gene is TRBJ2-5, the V gene TRBV29-1; 12 bases map to TRBD2. Germline CDR1 reads SQVTM; CDR2 reads ANQGSEA. The CDR3 loop spans 13 amino acids. The CDR3 coding sequence is TGCAACGTTGAGACTAGCGGGAGCGAGACCCAGTACTTC. Residues: CNVETSGSETQYF.

The rearrangement uses TRBV4-3 and TRBJ1-4, with 11 bases identical to TRBD1. The CDR3 is 19 amino acids. V was clipped by 0 bases and J by 4 bases; unmatched bases: 10. The germline V gene has CDR1 LGHNA and CDR2 YSLEER. CDR3 bases: TGCGCCAGCAGCCAAGATCGAGAGGACAGGGGGCTATTTAATGAAAAACTGTTTTTT. Its translation: CASSQDREDRGLFNEKLFF.

The chain links TRBV7-9 to TRBJ1-2; D is ambiguous. Trimming pared 2 bases from V and 2 bases from J, leaving 6 bases between. This CDR3 is built from 13 residues. Germline CDR1 reads SEHNR; CDR2 reads FQNEAQ (reference sequence). The CDR3 DNA is TGTGCCAGCAGCTTATCCCTAAACTATGGCTACACCTTC. Its translation is CASSLSLNYGYTF.

This clonotype was detected a few times. V is TRBV28 and J is TRBJ2-7; possible D gene TRBD1, 5 bases. CDR3 length: 14 amino acids. V lost 2 bases to trimming and J lost 4 bases, with 12 bases between them. Germline-derived CDR1 and CDR2 are MDHEN and SYDVKM. The DNA for the CDR3 is TGTGCCAGCAGTTTAGTCGGACAAATATACGAGCAGTACTTC. Translated, it gives CASSLVGQIYEQYF. Full variable domain (rest looked up from reference TRBV28 and TRBJ2-7): DVKVTQSSRYLVKRTGEKVFLECVQDMDHENMFWYRQDPGLGLRLIYFSYDVKMKEKGDIPEGYSVSREKKERFSLILESASTNQTSMYLCASSLVGQIYEQYFGPGTRLTVT.

This chain connects TRBV20-1 to TRBJ2-7; 9 bases align to TRBD1. Germline V gives CDR1 DFQATT, CDR2 SNEGSKA (reference sequence). Trimming removed 0 bases from V and 3 bases from J; junction bases left unmatched: 6. The CDR3 is made up of 15 amino acids. CDR3 amino acids: CSARDSRTGDYEQYF. DNA for the CDR3: TGCAGTGCTAGAGATAGTAGGACAGGGGACTACGAGCAGTACTTC.

This sequence joins TRBV19 and TRBJ1-4, with D possibly TRBD1 on 6 matching bases. CDR1 LNHDA and CDR2 SQIVND come from the germline V gene (reference sequence). This CDR3 is 15 amino acids long. Trimming stripped 7 bases from V and 3 bases from J, with 15 bases between. This chain's CDR3 is CASTVTGQPNEKLFF. CDR3 coding DNA: TGTGCCAGTACCGTCACCGGACAGCCTAATGAAAAACTGTTTTTT.

This rearrangement joins TRBV6-6 to TRBJ2-1; D is perhaps TRBD1 or TRBD2 (5 bases each). This CDR3 region has 14 residues. Germline V lookup: CDR1 MNHNY, CDR2 SVGAGI (reference sequence). V lost 8 bases to trimming and J lost 7 bases, with 18 bases between them. The CDR3 spells CASSGQGGWNEQFF. The CDR3 region has the DNA TGTGCCAGCTCAGGGCAGGGCGGGTGGAATGAGCAGTTCTTC.

This clonotype was detected ten times or more. The chain recombines TRBV7-9 with TRBJ1-4; maybe TRBD1 (5 bases). The CDR3 is made up of 15 amino acids. Trimming stripped 2 bases from V and 8 bases from J, with 15 bases between. The germline V gene has CDR1 SEHNR and CDR2 FQNEAQ (reference sequence). CDR3 sequence: CASSLSHVEGEKLFF. In DNA form, the CDR3 reads TGTGCCAGCAGCTTAAGTCACGTTGAGGGGGAAAAACTGTTTTTT. The full variable domain, with the rest looked up from reference TRBV7-9 and TRBJ1-4, is DTGVSQNPRHKITKRGQNVTFRCDPISEHNRLYWYRQTLGQGPEFLTYFQNEAQLEKSRLLSDRFSAERPKGSFSTLEIQRTEQGDSAMYLCASSLSHVEGEKLFFGSGTQLSVL.

V gene TRBV4-2 combines with J gene TRBJ2-4, with 10 bases fitting TRBD1. Per the germline V gene, CDR1 is LGHNA and CDR2 is YNFKEQ. The CDR3 sequence is 15 residues long. The J segment lost 4 bases and the V segment lost 5 bases, leaving 5 bases of the junction unmatched. CDR3 sequence: CASSGDRGKKNIQYF. CDR3 coding DNA: TGTGCCAGCAGCGGGGACAGGGGAAAAAAAAACATTCAGTACTTC.